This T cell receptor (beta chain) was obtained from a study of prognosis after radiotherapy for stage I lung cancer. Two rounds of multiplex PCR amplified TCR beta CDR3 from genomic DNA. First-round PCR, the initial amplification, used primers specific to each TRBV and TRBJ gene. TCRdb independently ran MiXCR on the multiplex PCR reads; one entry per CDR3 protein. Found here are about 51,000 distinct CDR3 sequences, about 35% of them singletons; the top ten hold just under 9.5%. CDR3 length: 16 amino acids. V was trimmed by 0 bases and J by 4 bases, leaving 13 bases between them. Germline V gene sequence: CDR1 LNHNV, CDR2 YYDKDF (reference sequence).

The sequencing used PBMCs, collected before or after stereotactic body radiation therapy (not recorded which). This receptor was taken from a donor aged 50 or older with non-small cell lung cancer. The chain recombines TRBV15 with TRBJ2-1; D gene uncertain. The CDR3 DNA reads TGTGCCACCAGCAGAGATGGGCTATCGACATACAATGAGCAGTTCTTC. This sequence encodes CATSRDGLSTYNEQFF.